This section outlines one TCR beta chain sequence together with its context. The germline CDR1 and CDR2 sequences are ENHRY and SYGVKD. The V end lost 10 bases, the J end lost 8 bases, and 25 bases lay between the germline ends. The CDR3 has 15 residues. TCRdb's copy holds only in-frame clones and misses some; the assay was immunoSEQ multiplex PCR. The sample holds approximately 17,000 clones, approximately 90% seen once. The data are from a study of blood T cell dynamics during melanoma immunotherapy. The time point: week 3, after first cycle of checkpoint inhibitor. This receptor was taken from a human donor with melanoma. The material sequenced was blood, taken from a patient treated with checkpoint blockade. J is TRBJ2-3 and V is TRBV10-3, with D possibly being TRBD2 (7 bases). The CDR3 coding sequence is TGTGCCACCCGAGGGGGGAGGGAGGACGGGGCTACGCAGTATTTT. Translation gives CATRGGREDGATQYF.